The 9 T cell receptor beta chains presented below share a single source sample, sequenced in a study of post-analysis software for immune sequencing data. Presence of unique molecular identifiers characterized the TCR beta cDNA libraries. TCRdb re-called the PCR reads with MiXCR, one entry per CDR3 protein. The sample contains under 200,000 distinct CDR3 sequences, under 40% of which appear only once. Source: blood, taken after autologous hematopoietic stem cell transplantation. The receptors were sampled from a girl between 10 and 17 years old with multiple sclerosis.

This chain connects TRBV2 to TRBJ2-2; 7 bases fit TRBD2. Germline V gene data show CDR1 as SNHLY and CDR2 as FYNNEI. CDR3 length: 15 amino acids. V lost 7 bases, J lost 1 base, and 6 bases stayed unmatched. The CDR3 sequence: CASIPGGLNTGELFF. The CDR3 DNA reads as TGTGCCAGCATCCCGGGGGGTCTGAACACCGGGGAGCTGTTTTTT.

This clonotype was detected many times. This chain links TRBV28 with TRBJ2-5, with 10 bases identical to TRBD2. V was clipped by 6 bases and J by 0 bases; unmatched bases: 1. The CDR3 loop spans 14 amino acids. Germline-derived CDR1 and CDR2 are MDHEN and SYDVKM. Here the CDR3 DNA reads TGTGCCAGCAGAGCGGGGGGGAACCAAGAGACCCAGTACTTC. Its protein product is CASRAGGNQETQYF.

The chain uses TRBV11-3 and TRBJ2-3; 12 bases line up with TRBD2. CDR1 SGHNT and CDR2 YENEEA come from the germline V gene. The ends lost 5 bases at V and 5 bases at J; junction bases unmatched: 8. The CDR3 is 16 amino acids. The CDR3 spells CASSPRLAGAEDTQYF. The CDR3, as DNA: TGTGCCAGCAGCCCCAGACTAGCGGGAGCGGAAGATACGCAGTATTTT.

This rearrangement joins TRBV29-1 to TRBJ2-3; D gene uncertain. V lost 6 bases and J 7 bases, leaving 17 bases between the germline ends. Germline-derived CDR1 and CDR2 are SQVTM and ANQGSEA. This CDR3 comprises 13 residues. The DNA for the CDR3 is TGCAGCGTCCGCATTATCGAGCTGCATACGCAGTATTTT. Amino acid sequence: CSVRIIELHTQYF.

Notes on this clonotype: The junction and the germline gene differ at one end; a read error may be behind it. The V and J genes are TRBV4-2 and TRBJ2-3, with TRBD2 identical over 8 bases. This CDR3 spans 18 amino acids. CDR1 is LGHNA and CDR2 is YNFKEQ in the germline V gene. The CDR3 loop reads CASSQRKELAGRGDTQYF. CDR3 nucleotide sequence: TGTGCTAGCAGCCAAAGAAAGGAATTAGCGGGGAGGGGAGATACGCAGTATTTT.

This clonotype has more than one count but fewer than ten. The V and J genes are TRBV14 and TRBJ1-2, with a possible D match to TRBD1 (6 bases). CDR1 is SGHDN and CDR2 is FVKESK in the germline V gene. Trimming removed 3 bases from V and 0 bases from J, with 14 bases in between. This CDR3 has 16 amino acids. DNA of the CDR3: TGTGCCAGCAGCCAGGGGAGGGGGGCTCCTAACTATGGCTACACCTTC. Protein sequence: CASSQGRGAPNYGYTF. The full variable domain, its missing parts supplied by reference TRBV14 and TRBJ1-2, is EAGVTQFPSHSVIEKGQTVTLRCDPISGHDNLYWYRRVMGKEIKFLLHFVKESKQDESGMPNNRFLAERTGGTYSTLKVQPAELEDSGVYFCASSQGRGAPNYGYTFGSGTRLTVV.

This chain connects TRBV29-1 to TRBJ1-2; TRBD1 is a possible D gene (5 bases). Germline assignment: CDR1 SQVTM and CDR2 ANQGSEA. The V end was cut by 4 bases, the J end by 6 bases, with 15 bases between. The CDR3 contains 13 residues. This CDR3 reads CSVGRVSGDGYTF. The CDR3, as DNA: TGCAGCGTTGGTCGGGTTTCGGGGGATGGCTACACCTTC. Filled out from reference TRBV29-1 and TRBJ1-2, the complete variable domain reads SAVISQKPSRDICQRGTSLTIQCQVDSQVTMMFWYRQQPGQSLTLIATANQGSEATYESGFVIDKFPISRPNLTFSTLTVSNMSPEDSSIYLCSVGRVSGDGYTFGSGTRLTVV.

The chain employs TRBV2 and TRBJ2-2, with TRBD2 identical over 10 bases. CDR3 length equals 16 residues. The J segment lost 8 bases and the V segment lost 3 bases, leaving 9 bases of the junction unmatched. Germline CDR1 and CDR2: SNHLY and FYNNEI. The CDR3 sequence is CASSDLLAGAPGELFF. The CDR3 DNA is TGTGCCAGCAGTGATCTCCTAGCGGGAGCACCTGGGGAGCTGTTTTTT.

Only a few counts were recorded for this clonotype. The chain employs TRBV12-3 or TRBV12-4 and TRBJ2-7; D unclear. Trimming cost V 0 bases and J 2 bases, with 11 bases left between them. The CDR3 sequence is 15 residues long. Written as DNA, the CDR3 is TGTGCCAGCAGTTTAGCTATGCGGCAGACCTACGAGCAGTACTTC. It specifies CASSLAMRQTYEQYF.